This T cell receptor beta chain is from a study of blood T cell repertoires in COVID-19. The wider study: Some COVID-19 samples were acute and others convalescent; all came from the United States, Italy and Spain.

The CDR3 contains 13 residues. CDR1 and CDR2 (germline): MNHEY, SMNVEV (reference sequence). V was cut by 2 bases and J by 2 bases, with 7 bases left in between. Produced via immunoSEQ multiplex PCR; TCRdb's table is partial and in-frame only. The sample contains roughly 150,000 clones, about 88% of which appear only once. The specimen was peripheral blood. The receptor was derived from a man aged 45-60 years who had recovered from COVID-19. This chain joins TRBV27 and TRBJ2-7; D remains unclear. CDR3 sequence: CASSLGVAYEQYF. The CDR3 DNA follows: TGTGCCAGCAGTTTAGGAGTGGCCTACGAGCAGTACTTC.